This is a list of T cell receptor beta chains from one sample in a study of T cells in Graves' hyperthyroidism and ophthalmopathy. Each CDR3 protein is one row after TCRdb ran MiXCR on the multiplex PCR reads. The sample shows approximately 420,000 distinct CDR3 sequences, more than 12% of them seen only once. The sample taken for sequencing was blood. The receptors were gathered from a woman between 25 and 40 years old with Graves' hyperthyroidism. CDR3s include the opening cysteine and the closing phenylalanine or tryptophan.

TRBJ2-3	19	TRBV18	CASSPNHVPVGQGGDTQYF
TRBJ1-3	13	TRBV27	CASRPLNGNTIYF
TRBJ2-1	16	TRBV5-5	CASSLDGLAAYNEQFF
TRBJ1-2	14	TRBV6-2/TRBV6-3	CASSYSSQGVGYTF
TRBJ2-7	16	TRBV10-3	CAISESWTASPYEQYF
TRBJ1-4	16	TRBV7-9	CASSPSWDRVGEKLFF
TRBJ2-1	17	TRBV19	CASSILKAGGHYNEQFF
TRBJ1-2	13	TRBV5-6	CASSLGQGFGYTF
TRBJ1-2	14	TRBV3-1	CAGLGQGFNYGYTF
TRBJ1-2	13	TRBV28	CASSLAGGNGYTF
TRBJ2-3	13	TRBV24-1	CATSGGGTDTQYF
TRBJ2-1	15	TRBV9	CASSESGTVYNEQFF
TRBJ2-4	15	TRBV24-1	CATSDGNLAKNIQYF
TRBJ1-1	13	TRBV30	CAWGGMGYTEAFF
TRBJ2-7	12	TRBV20-1	CSARMRYYEQYF
TRBJ1-1	14	TRBV6-1	CASSSGRGGTEAFF
TRBJ2-5	14	TRBV7-2	CASSYLAGAETQYF
TRBJ2-2	16	TRBV4-2	CASSQEFRVNTGELFF
TRBJ2-1	15	TRBV7-3	CASSSPPGRNNEQFF
TRBJ2-3	16	TRBV11-2	CASSLVPGLAGSAQYF
TRBJ2-7	14	TRBV20-1	CSLPPGAYSYEQYF
TRBJ1-1	15	TRBV13	CASSALRGLNTEAFF
TRBJ2-7	15	TRBV2	CASRERQGAFLEQYF
TRBJ2-1	16	TRBV5-1	CASSPRGSNSYNEQFF
TRBJ1-1	15	TRBV27	CASSLRDRGYTEAFF
TRBJ2-3	18	TRBV7-2	CASTRKVGTSVLPDTQYF
TRBJ2-5	15	TRBV12-3/TRBV12-4	CASRGLSGYQETQYF
TRBJ2-1	14	TRBV10-3	CAISGLAGVNEQFF
TRBJ1-2	14	TRBV6-1	CASSLGPLNYGYTF
TRBJ1-5	10	TRBV28	CASSWGPQHF
TRBJ2-3	14	TRBV20-1	CSACGTQSTDTQYF
TRBJ2-2	14	TRBV20-1	CSAGSGRVTGELFF
TRBJ1-5	13	TRBV7-9	CASGDREYQPQHF
TRBJ2-1	14	TRBV27	CASRGLSSYNEQFF
TRBJ2-1	18	TRBV3-1	CASSPGLAGVSSYNEQFF
TRBJ1-1	14	TRBV10-3	CAIRKDRVSTEAFF
TRBJ2-1	14	TRBV12-3/TRBV12-4	CASSLELAGNEQFF
TRBJ2-4	15	TRBV28	CASSSDRGHKNIQYF
TRBJ1-5	15	TRBV5-1	CASSYWTGPDQPQHF
TRBJ2-1	15	TRBV7-2	CASSLGSNSYNEQFF
TRBJ2-7	16	TRBV9	CASSARGELDFDEQYF
TRBJ2-5	15	TRBV10-3	CAISESGGTQETQYF
TRBJ2-2	16	TRBV20-1	CSARDPGRGFTGELFF
TRBJ2-7	15	TRBV18	CASSPERTSDYEQYF
TRBJ2-7	13	TRBV7-2	CASSWGLNYEQYF
TRBJ2-1	12	TRBV20-1	CSAPGGHNEQFF
TRBJ2-3	15	TRBV6-1	CASRPRQGAEDTQYF
TRBJ2-5	17	TRBV6-5	CASSYSGQGALKETQYF
TRBJ2-1	17	TRBV28	CASSSTGTSIAYNEQFF
TRBJ1-2	11	TRBV9	CASSFFEGYTF
TRBJ1-1	16	TRBV4-2	CASSQESWGGNTEAFF
TRBJ2-1	17	TRBV5-1	CASSRSGSLAGVNEQFF
TRBJ2-1	12	TRBV29-1	CSVESSIYEQFF